This TCR beta chain derives from a study of blood T cell repertoires in COVID-19. Study at large: COVID-19 samples, acute and convalescent, were from the United States, Italy and Spain. In each case, the material was cDNA or gDNA derived from T cells, B-cell-depleted T cells, or PBMCs.

In the original analysis: Amplification with reference gene primers provided the estimates of nucleated cell counts. Profiled with immunoSEQ multiplex PCR; TCRdb holds only in-frame clones, not every one. That table gives V, J and clone size, and the DNA gave D and trimming. Altogether about 240,000 clones are present, about four fifths being singletons, with the ten largest covering 3% to 4%. Germline loops: CDR1 SGHNT, CDR2 YYREEE (reference sequence). The CDR3 contains 11 residues. Trimming shortened V by 1 base and J by 8 bases, and 6 bases separated the two germline ends. The sequence was collected from a woman aged 18 to 35 with acute or convalescent COVID-19. Sequenced sample: peripheral blood. The chain uses TRBV5-4 and TRBJ1-1; D is undetermined. CDR3 in amino acids: CASSLFQEAFF. CDR3 coding DNA: TGTGCCAGCAGCTTGTTCCAGGAAGCTTTCTTT.